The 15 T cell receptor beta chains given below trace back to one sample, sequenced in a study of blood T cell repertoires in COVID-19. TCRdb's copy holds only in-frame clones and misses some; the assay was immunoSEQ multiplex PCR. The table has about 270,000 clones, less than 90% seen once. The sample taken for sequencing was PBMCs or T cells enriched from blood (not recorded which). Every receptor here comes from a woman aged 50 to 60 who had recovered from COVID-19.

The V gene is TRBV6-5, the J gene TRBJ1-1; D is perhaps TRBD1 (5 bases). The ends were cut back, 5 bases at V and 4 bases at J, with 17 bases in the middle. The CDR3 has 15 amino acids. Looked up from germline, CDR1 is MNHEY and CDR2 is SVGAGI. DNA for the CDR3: TGTGCCAGCAGTCAGACTGGGGCAGGGATCACTGAAGCTTTCTTT. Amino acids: CASSQTGAGITEAFF.

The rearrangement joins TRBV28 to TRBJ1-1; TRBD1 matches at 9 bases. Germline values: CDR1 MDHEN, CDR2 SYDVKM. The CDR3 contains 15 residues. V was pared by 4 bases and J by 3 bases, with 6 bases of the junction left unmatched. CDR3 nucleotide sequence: TGTGCCAGCAGTTACAGGGGGCAGGTCGACACTGAAGCTTTCTTT. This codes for CASSYRGQVDTEAFF.

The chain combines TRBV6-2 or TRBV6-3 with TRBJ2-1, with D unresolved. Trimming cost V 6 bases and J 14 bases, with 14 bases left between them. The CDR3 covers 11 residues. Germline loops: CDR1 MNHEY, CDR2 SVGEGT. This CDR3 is CASSPPLFEFF. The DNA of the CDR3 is TGTGCCAGCAGCCCTCCCCTATTCGAGTTCTTC.

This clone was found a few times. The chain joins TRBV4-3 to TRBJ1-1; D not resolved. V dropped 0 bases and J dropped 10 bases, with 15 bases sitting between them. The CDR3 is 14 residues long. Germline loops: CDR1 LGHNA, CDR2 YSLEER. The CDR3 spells CASSQDPRNPGAFF. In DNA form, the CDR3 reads TGCGCCAGCAGCCAAGATCCTCGGAATCCAGGAGCTTTCTTT.

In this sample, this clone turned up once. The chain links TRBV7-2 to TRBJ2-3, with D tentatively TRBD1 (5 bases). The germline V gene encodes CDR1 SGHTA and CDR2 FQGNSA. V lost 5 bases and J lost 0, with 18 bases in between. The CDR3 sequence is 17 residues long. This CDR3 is CASSPSWQGLSTDTQYF. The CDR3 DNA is TGTGCCAGCAGCCCTAGTTGGCAGGGTTTGAGCACAGATACGCAGTATTTT.

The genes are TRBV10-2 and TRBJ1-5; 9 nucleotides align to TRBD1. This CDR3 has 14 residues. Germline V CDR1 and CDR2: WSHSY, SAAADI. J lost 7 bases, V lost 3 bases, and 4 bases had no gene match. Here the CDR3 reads CASSERQGDQPQHF. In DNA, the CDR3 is TGCGCCAGCAGTGAAAGACAGGGGGACCAGCCCCAGCATTTT.

The CDR3 DNA is TGTGCCAGCAGCCGCACTAGTAGCACCGGGGAGCTGTTTTTT. It is translated as CASSRTSSTGELFF. The chain uses TRBV7-3 and TRBJ2-2, with a possible D match to TRBD2 (5 bases). Per the germline V gene, CDR1 is SGHTA and CDR2 is FQGTGA. Trimming removed 5 bases from V and 4 bases from J, with 11 bases in between. The CDR3 is made up of 14 amino acids.

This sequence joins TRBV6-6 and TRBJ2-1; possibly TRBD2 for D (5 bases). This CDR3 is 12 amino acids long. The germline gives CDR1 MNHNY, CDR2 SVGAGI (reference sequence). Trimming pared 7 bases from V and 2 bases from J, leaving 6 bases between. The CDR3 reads CASKAAYNEQFF. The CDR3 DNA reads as TGTGCCAGCAAAGCGGCCTACAATGAGCAGTTCTTC.

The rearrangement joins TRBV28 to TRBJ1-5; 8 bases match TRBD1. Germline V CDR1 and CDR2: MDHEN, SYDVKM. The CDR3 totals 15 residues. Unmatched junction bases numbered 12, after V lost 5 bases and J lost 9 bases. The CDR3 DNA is TGTGCCAGCAGTGGCGGAGGGCAGGGGGCTCGGCCCCAGCATTTT. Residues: CASSGGGQGARPQHF.

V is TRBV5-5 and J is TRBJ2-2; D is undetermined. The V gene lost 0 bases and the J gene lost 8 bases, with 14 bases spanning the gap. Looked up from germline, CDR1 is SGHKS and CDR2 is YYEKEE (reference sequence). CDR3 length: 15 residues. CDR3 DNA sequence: TGTGCCAGCAGCTTGGTAATCCTGTCAGGAGGGGAGCTGTTTTTT. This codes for CASSLVILSGGELFF.

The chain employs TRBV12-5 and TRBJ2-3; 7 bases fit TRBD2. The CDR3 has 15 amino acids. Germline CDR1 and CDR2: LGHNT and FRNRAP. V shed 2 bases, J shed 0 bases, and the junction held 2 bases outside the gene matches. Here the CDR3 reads CASGLTSASTDTQYF. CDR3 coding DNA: TGTGCTAGTGGTTTGACTAGCGCTAGCACAGATACGCAGTATTTT.

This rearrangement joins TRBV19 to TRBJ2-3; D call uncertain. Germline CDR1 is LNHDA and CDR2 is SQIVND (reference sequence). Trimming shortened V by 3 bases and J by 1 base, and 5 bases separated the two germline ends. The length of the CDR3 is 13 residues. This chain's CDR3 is CASSISRTDTQYF. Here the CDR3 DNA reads TGTGCCAGTAGTATTAGCCGCACAGATACGCAGTATTTT.

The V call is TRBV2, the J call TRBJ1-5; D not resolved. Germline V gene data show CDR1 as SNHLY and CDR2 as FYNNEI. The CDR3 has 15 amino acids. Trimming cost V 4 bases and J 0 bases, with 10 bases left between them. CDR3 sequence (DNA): TGTGCCAGCAGTGCAGCCGGGGTTAGCAATCAGCCCCAGCATTTT. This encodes CASSAAGVSNQPQHF.

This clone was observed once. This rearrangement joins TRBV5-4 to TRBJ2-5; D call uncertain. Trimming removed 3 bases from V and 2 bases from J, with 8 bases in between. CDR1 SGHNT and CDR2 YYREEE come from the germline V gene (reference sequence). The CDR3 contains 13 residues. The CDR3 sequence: CASSSSTQETQYF. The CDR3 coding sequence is TGTGCCAGCAGCTCCTCAACACAAGAGACCCAGTACTTC.

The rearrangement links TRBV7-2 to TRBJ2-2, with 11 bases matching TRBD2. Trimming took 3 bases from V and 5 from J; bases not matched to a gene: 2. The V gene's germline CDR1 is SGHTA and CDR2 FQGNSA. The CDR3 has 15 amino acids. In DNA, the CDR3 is TGTGCCAGCAGCTTGACTAGCGGGAATACCGGGGAGCTGTTTTTT. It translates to CASSLTSGNTGELFF.